The 20 T cell receptor beta chains listed next were all sequenced from one sample in a study of OX40 agonist ivuxolimab in advanced cancers. The method was immunoSEQ multiplex PCR; TCRdb's version includes in-frame clones alone and lacks a portion of them. The data contain tens of thousands of clones, 70% to 90% of them singletons. The sample was CD4+ or CD8+ T cells sorted from blood, taken in a trial of the OX40 agonist ivuxolimab. These receptors all stem from an adult with an advanced solid tumor such as melanoma, head and neck, liver or kidney cancer.

The chain carries TRBV6-6 and TRBJ2-2; 10 nucleotides match TRBD2. The CDR3 is 13 amino acids. CDR1 and CDR2 from the germline V gene are MNHNY and SVGAGI (reference sequence). V gave up 5 bases and J gave up 14 bases; unmatched junction bases: 8. DNA for the CDR3: TGTGCCAGCAGTCCCCGGACTAGCGGCAAACTGTTTTTT. Translating gives CASSPRTSGKLFF.

Regarding this clone: Additional DNA sequences in this sample encode the identical CDR3. This chain joins TRBV5-1 and TRBJ2-7; a possible D gene is TRBD1 (6 bases). The CDR3 consists of 11 residues. The ends were cut back, 6 bases at V and 4 bases at J, with 8 bases in the middle. In germline, CDR1 is SGHRS, CDR2 YFSETQ. CDR3 protein: CASKDSYEQYF. CDR3 in DNA: TGCGCCAGCAAGGACAGTTACGAGCAGTACTTC.

The CDR3 is CASSGTSGYEQYF. DNA for the CDR3: TGTGCCAGCAGTGGGACTAGCGGCTACGAGCAGTACTTC. The chain couples TRBV6-1 to TRBJ2-7, with 10 nucleotides matching TRBD2. CDR1 is MNHNS and CDR2 is SASEGT in the germline V gene. This CDR3 is 13 amino acids long. V shed 4 bases, J shed 3 bases, and the junction held 0 bases outside the gene matches.

The rearrangement uses TRBV7-9 and TRBJ1-6; D call uncertain. Looked up from germline, CDR1 is SEHNR and CDR2 is FQNEAQ (reference sequence). Trimming removed 2 bases from V and 8 bases from J, with 7 bases in between. CDR3 size: 13 residues. The CDR3 protein is CASSLQVHSPLHF. The CDR3 nucleotides are TGTGCCAGCAGCTTACAGGTCCATTCACCCCTCCACTTT.

This chain joins TRBV7-8 and TRBJ1-3; the D is unclear. This CDR3 comprises 16 residues. V was shortened by 1 base and J by 0 bases, with 10 bases between the two germline ends. Germline V gives CDR1 SGHVS, CDR2 FQNEAQ. CDR3 sequence: CASSLVAASSGNTIYF. Here the CDR3 DNA reads TGTGCCAGCAGCTTAGTAGCAGCGAGCTCTGGAAACACCATATATTTT.

The table lists this clone with a few counts. The rearrangement uses TRBV9 and TRBJ2-2; D is unresolved. CDR1 is SGDLS, CDR2 YYNGEE, per germline. Trimming removed 0 bases from V and 7 bases from J, with 10 bases in between. The CDR3 totals 14 residues. As DNA, the CDR3 is TGTGCCAGCAGCGTAGTCCCTCTAGTCGGGGAGCTGTTTTTT. It codes for CASSVVPLVGELFF.

As concerns this clone: Other nucleotide sequences from this sample produce the same CDR3. This CDR3 reads CASSPRGNEQYF. Written as DNA, the CDR3 is TGTGCCAGCTCACCAAGGGGAAACGAGCAGTACTTC. The chain couples TRBV18 to TRBJ2-7, with a tentative D call TRBD1 (5 bases). Trimming removed 2 bases from V and 5 bases from J, with 7 bases in between. CDR1 is KGHSH, CDR2 LQKENI, per germline. The CDR3 is 12 residues long.

This clone has only a few counts. V usage is TRBV7-3 and J usage is TRBJ2-2; 10 bases align to TRBD2. CDR3 length: 17 amino acids. V shed 5 bases and J 7 bases; nucleotides not matched to a gene: 13. Germline assignment: CDR1 SGHTA and CDR2 FQGTGA. CDR3 bases: TGTGCCAGCAGCAACCCCCCGGCTAGCGGGAGTAGCGGGGAGCTGTTTTTT. This encodes CASSNPPASGSSGELFF.

The table lists this clone with a count of one. The chain carries TRBV4-1 and TRBJ1-2; 8 positions match TRBD1. Per germline, CDR1 MGHRA and CDR2 YSYEKL. The CDR3 spans 17 residues. V shed 0 bases, J shed 2 bases, and the junction held 8 bases outside the gene matches. The CDR3 nucleotides are TGCGCCAGCAGCCAAGACATGGGGACAGGAGGCAACTATGGCTACACCTTC. Translation gives CASSQDMGTGGNYGYTF.

This chain's CDR3 is CASSVGTGGNGGEKLFF. CDR3 bases: TGTGCCAGCAGCGTAGGGACAGGGGGGAATGGCGGTGAAAAACTGTTTTTT. The chain has TRBV9 and TRBJ1-4; 10 nucleotides match TRBD1. The J segment lost 7 bases and the V segment lost 0 bases, leaving 9 bases of the junction unmatched. This CDR3 has 17 residues. Germline lookup yields CDR1 SGDLS and CDR2 YYNGEE.

V gene TRBV30 combines with J gene TRBJ2-7, with 12 bases lining up with TRBD2. CDR3 length: 18 residues. CDR1 is GTSNPN, CDR2 SVGIG, per germline (reference sequence). The V segment lost 0 bases and the J segment 0 bases; nucleotides outside the gene matches: 9. The CDR3 coding sequence is TGTGCCTGGAGTGTAGTACTAGCGGGAGGACTCTTCTCCTACGAGCAGTACTTC. It specifies CAWSVVLAGGLFSYEQYF.

The table lists this clone with a count of one. The chain is built from TRBV19 and TRBJ2-3, with a weak D call TRBD1 (7 bases). This CDR3 region has 15 residues. Trimming removed 9 bases from V and 4 bases from J, with 20 bases in between. Germline CDR1 and CDR2: LNHDA and SQIVND (reference sequence). CDR3 sequence reads: CASARDSGSPDTQYF. The CDR3 coding sequence is TGTGCCAGCGCAAGGGACAGCGGGTCTCCAGATACGCAGTATTTT.

The chain has TRBV9 and TRBJ2-5; D not resolved. Germline lookup yields CDR1 SGDLS and CDR2 YYNGEE. V was cut by 0 bases and J by 4 bases, with 10 bases left in between. The CDR3 covers 14 residues. The chain's CDR3 is CASSVGPSRETQYF. CDR3 coding DNA: TGTGCCAGCAGCGTAGGGCCTTCTAGAGAGACCCAGTACTTC.

The chain has TRBV7-6 and TRBJ1-5; D not resolved. This CDR3 is built from 12 residues. V gave up 0 bases and J gave up 3 bases, with 0 bases separating them. Looked up from germline, CDR1 is SGHVS and CDR2 is FNYEAQ. In DNA, the CDR3 is TGTGCCAGCAGCTTAGCCAATCAGCCCCAGCATTTT. This codes for CASSLANQPQHF.

Regarding this clone: Other DNA sequences in this specimen translate into the identical CDR3. V gene TRBV6-5 combines with J gene TRBJ2-7; D is uncertain. The CDR3 covers 14 residues. The germline gives CDR1 MNHEY, CDR2 SVGAGI. Between the trimmed V and J ends, which lost 2 bases and 0 bases, there was a span of 8 bases. The CDR3: CASSYGRSSYEQYF. CDR3 in DNA: TGTGCCAGCAGTTACGGGCGGAGCTCCTACGAGCAGTACTTC.

The rearrangement links TRBV27 to TRBJ2-3; a weak D match, TRBD2 (5 bases). The V gene lost 4 bases and the J gene lost 3 bases, with 14 bases spanning the gap. CDR1 and CDR2 from the germline V gene are MNHEY and SMNVEV (reference sequence). The CDR3 runs to 15 residues. The CDR3 reads CASSSHLALTDTQYF. CDR3 coding DNA: TGTGCCAGCAGTTCCCATCTAGCTTTGACAGATACGCAGTATTTT.

The chain recombines TRBV11-2 with TRBJ1-1; D is ambiguous. The CDR3 extends over 16 amino acids. V dropped 5 bases and J dropped 5 bases, with 21 bases sitting between them. Germline values: CDR1 SGHAT, CDR2 FQNNGV. Written as DNA, the CDR3 is TGTGCCAGCAGCCCTTGGATGCCTTCCGAGGGAACTGAAGCTTTCTTT. It is translated as CASSPWMPSEGTEAFF.

The chain recombines TRBV29-1 with TRBJ2-5, with D perhaps assigned TRBD1 or TRBD2 (5 bases each). The CDR3 spans 11 residues. The germline gives CDR1 SQVTM, CDR2 ANQGSEA. V was clipped by 3 bases and J by 4 bases, with 6 bases between them. The CDR3 region has the DNA TGCAGCGTTGATGGGGGAGAGACCCAGTACTTC. This sequence encodes CSVDGGETQYF.

In its sample, this clone was seen once. V is TRBV5-4 and J is TRBJ2-7; 7 bases are shared with TRBD1. Per the germline V gene, CDR1 is SGHNT and CDR2 is YYREEE (reference sequence). CDR3 length: 16 residues. J was trimmed by 0 bases and V by 4 bases; bases with no gene match: 10. CDR3 protein: CASSQALTGSSYEQYF. The CDR3 nucleotides are TGTGCCAGCAGCCAAGCACTGACAGGGAGCTCCTACGAGCAGTACTTC.

The chain employs TRBV11-2 and TRBJ2-2, with a possible D match to TRBD1 (6 bases). The length of the CDR3 is 16 residues. V was cut by 3 bases and J by 4 bases, with 15 bases left in between. The germline CDR1 and CDR2 sequences are SGHAT and FQNNGV. The DNA of the CDR3 is TGTGCCAGCAGCTTTGCCGGGACATCTAGCACCGGGGAGCTGTTTTTT. Residues: CASSFAGTSSTGELFF.